This T cell receptor beta chain emerged from a study of blood T cell repertoires in COVID-19. Overall study context: T cells, B-cell-depleted T cells, or PBMCs supplied cDNA or gDNA.

Germline V CDR1 and CDR2: SGHTA, FQGNSA. The CDR3 consists of 14 residues. Trimming at V came to 3 bases and at J to 3 bases, leaving 2 bases not matched to a gene. Participant age was about 18 to 100 years, and participants resided in 24 US areas. How the authors handled the data: Amplified reference gene primers provided the basis for estimating nucleated cell counts. Generated by immunoSEQ multiplex PCR, the TCRdb table keeps only in-frame clones and is missing some. For V, J and clone size, that table is used; D and trimming come from the DNA. Of about 270,000 clones listed, 85% to 90% were seen once; the top ten hold approximately 4%. Remarks on this clone: This same CDR3 is encoded by further DNA sequences in the sample.

The chain joins TRBV7-2 to TRBJ1-5, with 7 bases aligning to TRBD1. The specimen was PBMCs or T cells enriched from blood (not recorded which). The TCR sequence derives from a woman aged 25 to 39 with acute COVID-19. CDR3 region: CASSLDRFNQPQHF. In DNA form, the CDR3 reads TGTGCCAGCAGCTTGGACAGGTTCAATCAGCCCCAGCATTTT.